This section outlines one TCR beta chain sequence together with its context. The antigen is not known. This specimen comes from a study of cytomegalovirus exposure and HLA in healthy donors. Between the trimmed V and J ends, which lost 2 bases and 6 bases, there was a span of 13 bases. Germline CDR1 is SGHTA and CDR2 is FQGTGA. The CDR3 sequence is 14 residues long. Findings of the study overall: Association with HLA alleles at 0.05 false discovery rate was found for roughly 17,000 TCR beta sequences in a later analysis. In an earlier analysis, productive rearrangement rates for most beta V segments clustered near 90% or 30%. For TCR beta chains, V- and J-gene trimming was later linked to a missense DCLRE1C variant. Some segments of the V type, notably TRBV6-2 and TRBV6-3, were excluded as indistinguishable.

The PCR was carried out with 60 Vbeta primers and 13 Jbeta primers. The assay was immunoSEQ multiplex PCR, and TCRdb's table has in-frame clones only and misses some. The profile shows tens of thousands of clones, more than 60% of them singletons. This clonotype was obtained from a middle-aged man in good health and CMV-seronegative. V and J are TRBV7-3 and TRBJ1-1; D not resolved. Sequenced sample: PBMCs. The CDR3 DNA follows: TGTGCCAGCAGCTTATATAGCAATCCCGCTGAAGCTTTCTTT. Protein: CASSLYSNPAEAFF.